Detailed here is one T cell receptor beta chain. This record belongs to a study of cytomegalovirus exposure and HLA in healthy donors. Study-level information: The 90 to 150 validation repertoires used the same platform as the roughly 670 first-cohort repertoires, a later analysis reported.

V lost 3 bases and J lost 5, with 15 bases in between. This CDR3 contains 15 residues. Germline CDR1 and CDR2: KGHSH and LQKENI. Method: immunoSEQ multiplex PCR; TCRdb's copy keeps in-frame clones and lacks some. This sample carries under 75,000 clones, around 96% of them seen once, and the ten largest clones take 1% to 1.5%. This TCR came from a young woman in good health and CMV-seronegative. Sample: PBMCs. V is TRBV18 and J is TRBJ2-3; D may be TRBD2 (5 bases). The CDR3 DNA reads as TGTGCCAGCTCACCTGAGGCGCTAGCAGGAGATACGCAGTATTTT. Translated, it gives CASSPEALAGDTQYF.